Listed here are 10 T cell receptor beta chains from one sample, sequenced in a study of CD8 T cells in Susac syndrome. An amount of RNA that ranged from roughly 0.5 to 1 ug was reverse transcribed with random hexamers. TCRdb re-analysed the immunoSEQ multiplex PCR reads in MiXCR, keeping a single row per CDR3 protein. The data contain roughly 140,000 distinct CDR3 sequences, 85% to 95% of them seen just once; the ten biggest clones take up roughly 0.2%. Sequenced: CD8+ T cells from PBMCs. The receptors were sampled from a human donor with multiple sclerosis.

The V and J genes are TRBV7-9 and TRBJ2-7; no clear D gene. V lost 7 bases, J lost 2 bases, and 12 bases lay in between. Germline-derived CDR1 and CDR2 are SEHNR and FQNEAQ (reference sequence). The length of the CDR3 is 13 residues. CDR3 sequence: CASTSPQAYEQYF. CDR3 bases: TGTGCCAGCACCTCACCTCAAGCCTACGAGCAGTACTTC.

The J gene is TRBJ1-1, the V gene TRBV18, with TRBD1 as a possible D gene (5 bases). Between the trimmed V and J ends, which lost 5 bases and 1 base, there was a span of 8 bases. Per germline, CDR1 KGHSH and CDR2 LQKENI. The CDR3 spans 13 residues. CDR3: CASSATENTEAFF. The CDR3 nucleotides are TGTGCCAGCTCAGCGACAGAGAACACTGAAGCTTTCTTT.

This chain uses TRBV29-1 with TRBJ2-7, with a possible D match to TRBD1 (5 bases). CDR1 is SQVTM and CDR2 is ANQGSEA in the germline V gene. V lost 5 bases and J 6 bases, leaving 23 bases between the germline ends. This CDR3 spans 15 amino acids. CDR3: CSVRGEMGRHTEQYF. The CDR3 bases are TGCAGCGTTCGTGGTGAGATGGGGCGGCACACCGAGCAGTACTTC.

This chain uses TRBV13 with TRBJ2-5; D gene ambiguous. V lost 0 bases to trimming and J lost 2 bases, with 10 bases between them. The CDR3 has 15 amino acids. Per the germline V gene, CDR1 is PRHDT and CDR2 is FYEKMQ (reference sequence). This chain's CDR3 is CASSLGFGKQETQYF. Here the CDR3 DNA reads TGTGCCAGCAGCTTAGGGTTTGGGAAGCAAGAGACCCAGTACTTC.

The V call is TRBV5-6, the J call TRBJ1-1; 8 bases fit TRBD1. CDR3 length: 13 residues. With 0 bases clipped from V and 8 bases from J, the junction kept 3 bases outside the gene matches. In germline, CDR1 is SGHDT, CDR2 YYEEEE. CDR3 residues: CASSLAGQGEAFF. DNA for the CDR3: TGTGCCAGCAGCTTGGCTGGACAGGGAGAAGCTTTCTTT.

The chain couples TRBV5-1 to TRBJ2-1, with D uncertain. Deletions cut 0 bases from V and 8 bases from J, with 3 bases between. The CDR3 covers 11 residues. Per germline, CDR1 SGHRS and CDR2 YFSETQ. The CDR3, as DNA: TGCGCCAGCAGCTTGGCCGATGAGCAGTTCTTC. Translation: CASSLADEQFF.

The chain carries TRBV29-1 and TRBJ1-2; D might be TRBD1 (6 bases). Germline CDR1 is SQVTM and CDR2 is ANQGSEA. The V and J ends lost 7 bases and 4 bases respectively, with 13 bases between them. The CDR3 covers 12 residues. CDR3 bases: TGCAGCGCCAGCTCAGGGGCCTATGGCTACACCTTC. It encodes CSASSGAYGYTF.

CDR3 protein: CASTPDRSTDTQYF. In nucleotides, the CDR3 is TGCGCCAGCACCCCAGACAGGAGCACAGATACGCAGTATTTT. This chain links TRBV5-1 with TRBJ2-3; maybe TRBD1 (6 bases). Germline CDR1 is SGHRS and CDR2 is YFSETQ. Trimming took 6 bases from V and 0 from J, leaving 11 bases between them. CDR3 length: 14 amino acids.

The CDR3 DNA reads as TGTGCCAGCAGCTTAGAGTGGGGGCAAGAGACCCAGTACTTC. It translates to CASSLEWGQETQYF. This rearrangement joins TRBV11-2 to TRBJ2-5; possibly TRBD1 or TRBD2 for D (5 bases each). Germline V CDR1 and CDR2: SGHAT, FQNNGV. The CDR3 length is 14 residues. Deletions cut 0 bases from V and 2 bases from J, with 7 bases between. Full variable domain (outside the CDR3, taken from reference TRBV11-2 and TRBJ2-5): EAGVAQSPRYKIIEKRQSVAFWCNPISGHATLYWYQQILGQGPKLLIQFQNNGVVDDSQLPKDRFSAERLKGVDSTLKIQPAKLEDSAVYLCASSLEWGQETQYFGPGTRLLVL.

The rearrangement uses TRBV7-9 and TRBJ2-3, with no clear D. This CDR3 has 16 residues. V lost 7 bases and J 2 bases, leaving 19 bases between the germline ends. The germline gives CDR1 SEHNR, CDR2 FQNEAQ (reference sequence). CDR3 sequence (DNA): TGTGCCAGCAAAGGCCGTGAAGTTGAACCCACAGATACGCAGTATTTT. Translated: CASKGREVEPTDTQYF.